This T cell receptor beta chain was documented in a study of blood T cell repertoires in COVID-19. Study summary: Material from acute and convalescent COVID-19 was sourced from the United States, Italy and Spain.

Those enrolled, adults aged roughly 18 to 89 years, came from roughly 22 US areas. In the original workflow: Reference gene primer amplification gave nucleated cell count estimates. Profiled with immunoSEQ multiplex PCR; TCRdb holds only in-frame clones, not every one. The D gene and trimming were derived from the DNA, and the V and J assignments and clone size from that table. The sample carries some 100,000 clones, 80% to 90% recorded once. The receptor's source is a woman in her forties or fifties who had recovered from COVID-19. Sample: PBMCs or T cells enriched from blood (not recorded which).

CDR3 amino acids: CASSLAGRHNEQFF. The DNA for the CDR3 is TGTGCCAGCAGCTTAGCGGGCAGACACAATGAGCAGTTCTTC. J is TRBJ2-1 and V is TRBV7-9, with D unresolved. Germline V gives CDR1 SEHNR, CDR2 FQNEAQ (reference sequence). V lost 0 bases to trimming and J lost 5 bases, with 8 bases between them. The CDR3 is 14 amino acids.